The 28 T cell receptor beta chains reported below all come from one sample, sequenced in a study of identical twins. Using its own MiXCR run on the 5' RACE reads, TCRdb lists one record per CDR3 protein. The repertoire holds around 290,000 distinct CDR3 sequences, with 8.5% to 9.5% as singletons. The sample was also linked to a second study, of yellow fever vaccine responses in identical twins.

The sequenced material came from CD8+ T cells sorted from blood. The origin of the receptors is a woman aged 18-29 years in good health.

This clonotype appeared many times. The J gene is TRBJ2-7, the V gene TRBV20-1, with TRBD1 identical over 7 bases. Germline CDR1 is DFQATT and CDR2 is SNEGSKA (reference sequence). This CDR3 comprises 15 residues. Germline trimming cut 3 bases from V and 3 bases from J; bases unmatched to any gene: 11. This CDR3 is CSARNQDRESYEQYF. In nucleotides, the CDR3 is TGCAGTGCTAGGAACCAAGACAGGGAAAGCTACGAGCAGTACTTC.

The rearrangement links TRBV7-6 to TRBJ2-5, with D tentatively TRBD2 (7 bases). This CDR3 region has 15 residues. The germline V gene has CDR1 SGHVS and CDR2 FNYEAQ. V was trimmed by 4 bases and J by 5 bases, leaving 17 bases between them. The CDR3 loop is CASSYPRGGGETQYF. CDR3 DNA sequence: TGTGCCAGCAGCTATCCGAGGGGGGGAGGGGAGACCCAGTACTTC. The complete variable domain, with remaining parts taken from reference TRBV7-6 and TRBJ2-5, reads GAGVSQSPRYKVTKRGQDVALRCDPISGHVSLYWYRQALGQGPEFLTYFNYEAQQDKSGLPNDRFSAERPEGSISTLTIQRTEQRDSAMYRCASSYPRGGGETQYFGPGTRLLVL.

The chain couples TRBV27 to TRBJ2-5, with 12 bases that match TRBD1. The junction had 14 bases not matched to a gene; V was cut back by 0 bases and J by 3 bases. This CDR3 comprises 20 residues. The germline gives CDR1 MNHEY, CDR2 SMNVEV (reference sequence). CDR3 protein: CASSLSPGQGAGLEKETQYF. CDR3 in DNA: TGTGCCAGCAGTTTATCGCCGGGACAGGGGGCTGGCTTAGAGAAAGAGACCCAGTACTTC.

The table lists this clonotype with a few counts. This sequence joins TRBV24-1 and TRBJ2-7, with D perhaps given as TRBD1 or TRBD2 (5 bases each). Germline V lookup: CDR1 KGHDR, CDR2 SFDVKD. The CDR3 length is 15 residues. Trimming removed 3 bases from V and 1 base from J, with 12 bases in between. DNA for the CDR3: TGTGCCACCAGTGATCCTGACAGCGGATCCTACGAGCAGTACTTC. Translated, it gives CATSDPDSGSYEQYF.

In its sample, this clonotype was seen a few times. The V call is TRBV4-2, the J call TRBJ2-2; D unclear. This CDR3 is 15 amino acids long. The germline V gene has CDR1 LGHNA and CDR2 YNFKEQ. Trimming removed 1 base at V and 1 base at J, with 7 bases between. The CDR3 spells CASSQGRLNTGELFF. CDR3 in DNA: TGTGCCAGCAGCCAAGGACGGCTGAACACCGGGGAGCTGTTTTTT.

This rearrangement joins TRBV5-1 to TRBJ2-7; 9 positions agree with TRBD2. Germline V gene data show CDR1 as SGHRS and CDR2 as YFSETQ. J gave up 1 base and V 0 bases, and 5 bases lay outside the gene matches. This CDR3 is 16 amino acids long. In DNA, the CDR3 is TGCGCCAGCAGCTTGGGGTCTAGCGGGACGTCCTACGAGCAGTACTTC. Amino acids: CASSLGSSGTSYEQYF.

Here the CDR3 DNA reads TGCGCCAGCAGCCCTATAACTGGGACCTACGAGCAGTACTTC. This sequence encodes CASSPITGTYEQYF. The chain employs TRBV4-1 and TRBJ2-7, with D unresolved. The CDR3 has 14 amino acids. The V end lost 4 bases, the J end lost 2 bases, and 12 bases lay between the germline ends. In germline, CDR1 is MGHRA, CDR2 YSYEKL.

The V gene is TRBV25-1, the J gene TRBJ1-1; D unresolved. The CDR3 runs 13 residues. In germline, CDR1 is MGHDK, CDR2 SYGVNS. Trimming shortened V by 3 bases and J by 6 bases, and 11 bases separated the two germline ends. Here the CDR3 reads CASSDSLGPEAFF. For the CDR3, the DNA is TGTGCCAGCAGTGACTCTCTAGGGCCTGAAGCTTTCTTT.

The table lists this clonotype with a few counts. The V and J genes are TRBV15 and TRBJ2-7; possible D gene TRBD1, 6 bases. The CDR3 has 15 residues. Between the trimmed V and J ends, which lost 0 bases and 5 bases, there was a span of 14 bases. Per germline, CDR1 LNHNV and CDR2 YYDKDF (reference sequence). CDR3 sequence (DNA): TGTGCCACCAGCAGAGATCGCGCAGGGGCCGACGAGCAGTACTTC. Amino acids: CATSRDRAGADEQYF.

This clonotype was picked up many times. This rearrangement joins TRBV20-1 to TRBJ2-1, with 7 bases that match TRBD2. This CDR3 region has 15 residues. After removal of 0 bases from V and 4 bases from J, the junction contained 6 bases not matched to a gene. From germline, CDR1 is DFQATT and CDR2 SNEGSKA (reference sequence). CDR3 nucleotides: TGCAGTGCTAGAGATAACGGGAGGACATACAATGAGCAGTTCTTC. It encodes CSARDNGRTYNEQFF.

V and J are TRBV4-2 and TRBJ2-7, with 7 bases matching TRBD1. Unmatched junction bases numbered 4, after V lost 3 bases and J lost 5 bases. The CDR3 spans 13 residues. The germline V gene has CDR1 LGHNA and CDR2 YNFKEQ. CDR3 nucleotide sequence: TGTGCCAGCAGCCAGGGGACAGCCAACGAGCAGTACTTC. It specifies CASSQGTANEQYF.

This clonotype was seen at least ten times. V gene TRBV4-3 combines with J gene TRBJ1-2, with a weak D call TRBD1 (5 bases). Deletions cut 1 base from V and 9 bases from J, with 18 bases between. The CDR3 has 15 residues. The germline CDR1 and CDR2 sequences are LGHNA and YSLEER. The CDR3 bases are TGCGCCAGCAGCCAAGTAGATGGACACTCCGAGAGCTACACCTTC. This translates into CASSQVDGHSESYTF.

This clonotype was observed many times. The CDR3 loop is CASSNRQGEQYF. CDR3 nucleotides: TGTGCCAGCAGCAATAGACAGGGGGAGCAGTACTTC. This chain uses TRBV21-1 with TRBJ2-7; the table's D call, TRBD1, has no DNA check behind it. TRBV21-1 is designated a pseudogene. This CDR3 contains 12 residues.

The chain combines TRBV12-3 or TRBV12-4 with TRBJ2-5; D unclear. The V gene lost 4 bases and the J gene lost 7 bases, with 10 bases spanning the gap. CDR3 length: 12 amino acids. The CDR3 spells CASSSAPGTQYF. The DNA of the CDR3 is TGTGCCAGCAGTTCGGCTCCTGGGACCCAGTACTTC.

This clonotype was counted many times. This chain connects TRBV5-5 to TRBJ2-7, with D possibly TRBD2 on 6 matching bases. The V gene's germline CDR1 is SGHKS and CDR2 YYEKEE (reference sequence). Trimming stripped 3 bases from V and 2 bases from J, with 15 bases between. The CDR3 runs 15 residues. CDR3 in DNA: TGTGCCAGCAGCTGGATAGCGGTGGAAACCTACGAGCAGTACTTC. It translates to CASSWIAVETYEQYF. The complete variable domain, with remaining parts taken from reference TRBV5-5 and TRBJ2-7, reads DAGVTQSPTHLIKTRGQQVTLRCSPISGHKSVSWYQQVLGQGPQFIFQYYEKEERGRGNFPDRFSARQFPNYSSELNVNALLLGDSALYLCASSWIAVETYEQYFGPGTRLTVT.

This clonotype was counted many times. The chain has TRBV28 and TRBJ2-7; a possible D gene is TRBD2 (6 bases). Trimming removed 2 bases from V and 2 bases from J, with 22 bases in between. Germline V gene lookup returns CDR1 MDHEN and CDR2 SYDVKM. The CDR3 extends over 18 amino acids. The CDR3, as DNA: TGTGCCAGCAGTTTAGGGGGGTCGACTAGTACGGGGGCCTACGAGCAGTACTTC. Translation: CASSLGGSTSTGAYEQYF.

This clonotype has at least ten counts. The chain couples TRBV27 to TRBJ2-7, with D unresolved. The CDR3 extends over 14 amino acids. Trimming pared 3 bases from V and 0 bases from J, leaving 9 bases between. CDR1 and CDR2 from the germline V gene are MNHEY and SMNVEV (reference sequence). The CDR3 bases are TGTGCCAGCAGTTTGACACTTATCTCCTACGAGCAGTACTTC. It encodes CASSLTLISYEQYF.

This clonotype was seen ten or more times. This chain joins TRBV28 and TRBJ2-2, with D possibly matching TRBD1 (6 bases). The CDR3 covers 14 residues. Trimming cost V 5 bases and J 4 bases, with 11 bases left between them. CDR1 and CDR2 from the germline V gene are MDHEN and SYDVKM. DNA for the CDR3: TGTGCCAGCAGTATCACAGGGATCACCGGGGAGCTGTTTTTT. Translation: CASSITGITGELFF.

Concerning this clonotype: One end of the junction varies from germline; a read error may be responsible. As DNA, the CDR3 is TGTAGTGCTAGAGGGCTGCTGCGGGGGGGCCCAGATACGCAGTATTTT. This gives the protein CSARGLLRGGPDTQYF. The chain couples TRBV20-1 to TRBJ2-3; 9 nucleotides line up with TRBD2. Per the germline V gene, CDR1 is DFQATT and CDR2 is SNEGSKA (reference sequence). This CDR3 is built from 16 residues.

This clonotype was counted many times. V is TRBV25-1 and J is TRBJ2-7; D not resolved. Trimming took off 6 bases at V and 6 bases at J, with 9 bases between the two ends. Per germline, CDR1 MGHDK and CDR2 SYGVNS. This CDR3 is 11 amino acids long. The CDR3 DNA is TGTGCCAGCAGCTTTTTAGCCGAGCAGTACTTC. Translation gives CASSFLAEQYF.

This clonotype appeared many times. The gene calls are TRBV6-2 or TRBV6-3 and TRBJ2-3, with 8 bases that match TRBD2. The CDR3 runs 16 residues. CDR1 is MNHEY, CDR2 SVGEGT, per germline. The ends lost 7 bases at V and 2 bases at J; junction bases unmatched: 11. CDR3 DNA: TGTGCCAGCAACCTGTTAGCGGGATCGCTCACAGATACGCAGTATTTT. Encoded protein: CASNLLAGSLTDTQYF.

The chain recombines TRBV29-1 with TRBJ2-5; D is unresolved. Trimming pared 5 bases from V and 4 bases from J, leaving 5 bases between. Germline V lookup: CDR1 SQVTM, CDR2 ANQGSEA. The CDR3 runs 10 residues. The CDR3 here is CSVYIETQYF. For the CDR3, the DNA is TGCAGCGTTTATATAGAGACCCAGTACTTC.

This clonotype was detected only a few times. The chain combines TRBV6-9 with TRBJ2-7; weak D call: TRBD1 (6 bases). V dropped 10 bases and J dropped 1 base, with 17 bases sitting between them. There are 14 residues in the CDR3. Germline CDR1 is MNHGY and CDR2 is SVAAGI. Here the CDR3 reads CATDDAGASYEQYF. CDR3 nucleotide sequence: TGTGCCACTGACGACGCAGGGGCGTCCTACGAGCAGTACTTC.

The table lists this clonotype with a few counts. The chain is built from TRBV6-1 and TRBJ2-5; 7 nucleotides line up with TRBD1. CDR1 and CDR2 (germline): MNHNS, SASEGT. V was pared by 5 bases and J by 2 bases, with 14 bases of the junction left unmatched. This CDR3 is built from 17 residues. The CDR3 spells CASSPNFGQEKQETQYF. The CDR3 nucleotides read TGTGCCAGCAGTCCCAACTTTGGACAGGAGAAACAAGAGACCCAGTACTTC.

This clonotype was recorded many times. The rearrangement joins TRBV27 to TRBJ2-7; TRBD1 matches 9 bases. The CDR3 runs to 12 residues. Germline CDR1 and CDR2: MNHEY and SMNVEV (reference sequence). Losses at the gene ends were 9 bases for V and 6 bases for J; bases not matched to a gene: 6. The CDR3 here is CASLGTGREQYF. The CDR3 bases are TGTGCCAGTCTGGGGACAGGGCGCGAGCAGTACTTC.

Many counts were recorded for this clonotype. The chain has TRBV27 and TRBJ2-1; no clear D gene. Germline assignment: CDR1 MNHEY and CDR2 SMNVEV (reference sequence). Trimming left V 3 bases short and J 3 bases short, with 9 bases between. This CDR3 is 14 amino acids long. The CDR3: CASSFIGDYNEQFF. CDR3 nucleotide sequence: TGTGCCAGCAGTTTTATCGGCGACTACAATGAGCAGTTCTTC.

Remarks on this clonotype: The junction departs from germline at one end; a sequencing error may be responsible. The chain links TRBV28 to TRBJ2-7, with TRBD1 matching 8 bases. This CDR3 has 15 residues. CDR1 is MDHEN and CDR2 is SYDVKM in the germline V gene. CDR3 sequence: CASSLRTGRHYGQYF. CDR3 coding DNA: TGTGCCAGCAGTCTCCGGACAGGGCGACACTACGGGCAGTACTTC.

The rearrangement links TRBV30 to TRBJ1-1; D is possibly TRBD1 (6 bases). Germline assignment: CDR1 GTSNPN and CDR2 SVGIG (reference sequence). This CDR3 spans 14 amino acids. V dropped 0 bases and J dropped 7 bases, with 15 bases sitting between them. CDR3 nucleotide sequence: TGTGCCTGGAGTGTTCTGGGGGCGTCGGATGAAGCTTTCTTT. Amino acid sequence: CAWSVLGASDEAFF.